This TCR beta chain was obtained from a study of vaccination and CD4 T cells after COVID-19. Study-wide context: Two of the convalescents were Hispanic, and convalescents were six males and four females. Participants got two doses of BNT162b2 or mRNA-1273 vaccine.

Treatment noted: roughly 10-day PBMC culture with coronavirus spike peptide pools or control peptides (ViraFEST assay). An Oncomine TCR Beta short-read assay was used to sequence the DNA from cultured CD4+ T cells. TCRdb reprocessed the PCR reads via MiXCR and lists one record per CDR3 protein. The repertoire has more than 12,000 distinct CDR3 sequences, 65% to 80% of them found once; the top ten carry around 15%. CDR1 is SEHNR, CDR2 FQNEAQ, per germline (reference sequence). The CDR3 totals 13 residues. V was trimmed by 4 bases and J by 6 bases, leaving 10 bases between them. Concerning this clonotype itself: Its antigen is currently unknown.

The V call is TRBV7-9, the J call TRBJ1-5, with unresolved D. The TCR originated in a human donor who had recovered from COVID-19. Source material: CD4+ T cells from blood, cultured in vitro. CDR3: CASSSALGQPQHF. The CDR3, as DNA: TGTGCCAGCAGCTCCGCTTTGGGTCAGCCCCAGCATTTT.